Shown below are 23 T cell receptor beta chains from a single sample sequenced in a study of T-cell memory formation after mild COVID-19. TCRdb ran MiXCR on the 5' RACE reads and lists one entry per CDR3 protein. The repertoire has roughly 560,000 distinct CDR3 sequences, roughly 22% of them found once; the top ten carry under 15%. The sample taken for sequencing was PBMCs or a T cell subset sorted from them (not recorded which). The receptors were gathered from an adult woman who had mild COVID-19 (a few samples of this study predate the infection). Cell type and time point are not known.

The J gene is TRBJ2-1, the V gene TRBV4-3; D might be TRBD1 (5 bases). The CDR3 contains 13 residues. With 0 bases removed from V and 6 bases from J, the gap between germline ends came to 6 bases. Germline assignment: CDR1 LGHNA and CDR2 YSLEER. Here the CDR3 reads CASSQERGNEQFF. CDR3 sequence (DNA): TGCGCCAGCAGCCAAGAAAGGGGCAATGAGCAGTTCTTC.

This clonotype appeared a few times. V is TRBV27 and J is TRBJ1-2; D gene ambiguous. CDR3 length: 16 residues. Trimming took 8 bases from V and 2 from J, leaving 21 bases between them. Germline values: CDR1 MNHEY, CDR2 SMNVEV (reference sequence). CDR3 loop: CASWSLFGRSNYGYTF. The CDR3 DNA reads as TGTGCCAGCTGGTCCCTTTTTGGACGGTCGAACTATGGCTACACCTTC.

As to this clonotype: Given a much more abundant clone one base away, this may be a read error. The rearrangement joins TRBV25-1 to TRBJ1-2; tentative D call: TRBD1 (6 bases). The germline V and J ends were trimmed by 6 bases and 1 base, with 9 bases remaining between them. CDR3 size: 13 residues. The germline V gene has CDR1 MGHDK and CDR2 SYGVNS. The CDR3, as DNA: TGTGCCAGCAGCCAGGACAGTAACTATGGCTACACCTTC. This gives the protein CASSQDSNYGYTF.

The CDR3 DNA sequence: TGTGCCAGCAGCTTTGGATCGGAAGAGCAGTACTTC. This translates into CASSFGSEEQYF. The chain couples TRBV7-9 to TRBJ2-7; no clear D. The CDR3 extends over 12 amino acids. Trimming shortened V by 3 bases and J by 7 bases, and 10 bases separated the two germline ends. Germline V gives CDR1 SEHNR, CDR2 FQNEAQ (reference sequence).

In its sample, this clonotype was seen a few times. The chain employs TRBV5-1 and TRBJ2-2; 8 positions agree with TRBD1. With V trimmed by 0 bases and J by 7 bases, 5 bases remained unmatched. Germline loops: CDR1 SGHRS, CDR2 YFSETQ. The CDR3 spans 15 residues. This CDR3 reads CASSLDRTGLGELFF. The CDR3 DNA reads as TGCGCCAGCAGCTTGGATCGGACAGGGCTCGGGGAGCTGTTTTTT.

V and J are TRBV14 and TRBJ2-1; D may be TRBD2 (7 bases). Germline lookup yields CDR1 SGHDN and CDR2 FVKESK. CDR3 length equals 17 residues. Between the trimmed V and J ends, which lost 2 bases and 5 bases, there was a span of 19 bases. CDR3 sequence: CASSQYLWGGAHNEQFF. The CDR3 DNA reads TGTGCCAGCAGCCAATATTTGTGGGGGGGGGCCCACAATGAGCAGTTCTTC.

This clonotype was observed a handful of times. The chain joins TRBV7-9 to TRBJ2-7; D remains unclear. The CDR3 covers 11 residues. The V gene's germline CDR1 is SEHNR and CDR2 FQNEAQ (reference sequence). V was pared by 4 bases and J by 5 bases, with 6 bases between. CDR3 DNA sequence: TGTGCCAGCAGCTGGGGTGACGAGCAGTACTTC. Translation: CASSWGDEQYF. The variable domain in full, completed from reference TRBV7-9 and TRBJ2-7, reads DTGVSQNPRHKITKRGQNVTFRCDPISEHNRLYWYRQTLGQGPEFLTYFQNEAQLEKSRLLSDRFSAERPKGSFSTLEIQRTEQGDSAMYLCASSWGDEQYFGPGTRLTVT.

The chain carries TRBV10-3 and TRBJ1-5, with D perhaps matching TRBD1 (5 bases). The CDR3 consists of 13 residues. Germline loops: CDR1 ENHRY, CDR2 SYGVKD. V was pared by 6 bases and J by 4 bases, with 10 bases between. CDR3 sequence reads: CAIRGEGNQPQHF. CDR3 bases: TGTGCCATCAGGGGGGAAGGTAATCAGCCCCAGCATTTT.

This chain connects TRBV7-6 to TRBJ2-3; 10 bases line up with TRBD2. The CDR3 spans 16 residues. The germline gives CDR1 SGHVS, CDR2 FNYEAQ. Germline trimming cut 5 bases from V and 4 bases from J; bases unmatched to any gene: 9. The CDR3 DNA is TGTGCCAGCAGCACCTACTCAGCGGGGGGGCCAGATACGCAGTATTTT. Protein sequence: CASSTYSAGGPDTQYF.

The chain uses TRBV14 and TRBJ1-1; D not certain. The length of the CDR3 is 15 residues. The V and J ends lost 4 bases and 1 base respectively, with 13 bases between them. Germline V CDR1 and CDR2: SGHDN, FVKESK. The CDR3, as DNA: TGTGCCAGCAGCCGCCGATTCGCCCAGAACACTGAAGCTTTCTTT. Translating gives CASSRRFAQNTEAFF.

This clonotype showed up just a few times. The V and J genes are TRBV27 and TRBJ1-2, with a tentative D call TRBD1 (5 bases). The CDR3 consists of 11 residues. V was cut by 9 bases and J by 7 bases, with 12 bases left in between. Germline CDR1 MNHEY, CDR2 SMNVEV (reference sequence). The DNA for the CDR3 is TGTGCCAGTCTCGGGGGTGGTGGCTACACCTTC. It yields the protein CASLGGGGYTF.

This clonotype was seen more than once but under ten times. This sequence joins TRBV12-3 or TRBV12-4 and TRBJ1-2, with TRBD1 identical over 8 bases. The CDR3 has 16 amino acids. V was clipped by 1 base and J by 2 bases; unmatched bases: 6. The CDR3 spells CASSLGRQGPNYGYTF. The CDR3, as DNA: TGTGCCAGCAGTTTAGGCCGACAGGGGCCAAACTATGGCTACACCTTC.

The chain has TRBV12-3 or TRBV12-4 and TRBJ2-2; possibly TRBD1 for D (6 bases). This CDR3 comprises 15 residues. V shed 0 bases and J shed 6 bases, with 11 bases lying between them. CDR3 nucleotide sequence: TGTGCCAGCAGTTTAGCTACAGGGCGGGCCGGGGAGCTGTTTTTT. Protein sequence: CASSLATGRAGELFF.

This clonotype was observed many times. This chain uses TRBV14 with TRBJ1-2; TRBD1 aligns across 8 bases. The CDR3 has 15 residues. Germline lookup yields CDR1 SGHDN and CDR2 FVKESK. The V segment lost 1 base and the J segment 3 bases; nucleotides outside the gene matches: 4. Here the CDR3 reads CASSQVQGGDYGYTF. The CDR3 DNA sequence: TGTGCCAGCAGCCAAGTACAGGGGGGAGACTATGGCTACACCTTC.

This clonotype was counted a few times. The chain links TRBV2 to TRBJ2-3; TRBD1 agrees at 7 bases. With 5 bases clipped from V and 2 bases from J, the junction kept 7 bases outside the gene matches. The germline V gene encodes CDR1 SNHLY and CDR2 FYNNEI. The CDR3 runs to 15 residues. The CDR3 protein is CASSIRDSYTDTQYF. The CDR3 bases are TGTGCCAGCAGTATAAGGGACAGTTACACAGATACGCAGTATTTT.

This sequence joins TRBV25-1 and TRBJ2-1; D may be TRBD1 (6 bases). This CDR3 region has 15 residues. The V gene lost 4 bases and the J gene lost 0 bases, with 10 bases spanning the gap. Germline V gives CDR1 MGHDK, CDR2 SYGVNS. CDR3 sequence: CASSADRSSYNEQFF. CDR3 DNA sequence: TGTGCCAGCAGTGCAGACAGGTCCTCCTACAATGAGCAGTTCTTC.

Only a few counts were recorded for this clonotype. As DNA, the CDR3 is TGTGCCACCAGTCCAGGCTTCAGGGACCCCTATGACATTCAGTACTTC. It encodes CATSPGFRDPYDIQYF. This chain joins TRBV24-1 and TRBJ2-4; D is perhaps TRBD1 or TRBD2 (5 bases each). Per germline, CDR1 KGHDR and CDR2 SFDVKD. The CDR3 totals 16 residues. V was trimmed by 6 bases and J by 8 bases, leaving 22 bases between them.

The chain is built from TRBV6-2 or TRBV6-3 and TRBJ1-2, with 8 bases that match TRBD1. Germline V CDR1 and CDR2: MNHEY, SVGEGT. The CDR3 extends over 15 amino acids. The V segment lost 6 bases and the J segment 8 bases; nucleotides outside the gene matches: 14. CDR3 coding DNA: TGTGCCAGCAGATATACAGGGGGTCGCCCAGGGGGCTACACCTTC. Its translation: CASRYTGGRPGGYTF.

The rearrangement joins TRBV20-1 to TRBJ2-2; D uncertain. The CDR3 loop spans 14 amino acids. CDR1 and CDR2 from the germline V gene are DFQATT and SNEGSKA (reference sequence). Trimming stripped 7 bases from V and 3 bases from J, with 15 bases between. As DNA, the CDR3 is TGCAGTGTTAAGGGCCCAGGCCACACCGGGGAGCTGTTTTTT. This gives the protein CSVKGPGHTGELFF.

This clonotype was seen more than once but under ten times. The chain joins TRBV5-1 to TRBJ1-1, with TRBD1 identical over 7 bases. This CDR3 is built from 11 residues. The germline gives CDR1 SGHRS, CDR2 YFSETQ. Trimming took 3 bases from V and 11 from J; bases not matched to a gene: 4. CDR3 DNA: TGCGCCAGCAGCTGGGAGGGGGCGGCTTTCTTT. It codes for CASSWEGAAFF.

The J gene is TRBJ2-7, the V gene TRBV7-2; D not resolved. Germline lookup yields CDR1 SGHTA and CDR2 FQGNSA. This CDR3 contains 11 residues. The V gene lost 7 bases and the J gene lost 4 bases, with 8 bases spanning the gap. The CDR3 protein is CASTSEYEQYF. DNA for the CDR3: TGTGCCAGCACCTCAGAGTACGAGCAGTACTTC.

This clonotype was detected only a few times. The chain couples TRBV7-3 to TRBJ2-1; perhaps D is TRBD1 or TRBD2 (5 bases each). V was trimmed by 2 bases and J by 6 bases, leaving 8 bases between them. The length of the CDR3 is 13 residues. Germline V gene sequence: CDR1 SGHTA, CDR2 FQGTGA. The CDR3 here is CASSLGGVNEQFF. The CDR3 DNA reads TGTGCCAGCAGCTTAGGGGGAGTCAATGAGCAGTTCTTC.

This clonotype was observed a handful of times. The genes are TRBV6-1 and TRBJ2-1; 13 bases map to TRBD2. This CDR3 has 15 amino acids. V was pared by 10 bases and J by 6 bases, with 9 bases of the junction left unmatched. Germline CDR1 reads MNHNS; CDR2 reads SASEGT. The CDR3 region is CATGLTSGGANEQFF. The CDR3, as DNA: TGTGCCACCGGTTTAACTAGCGGGGGGGCCAATGAGCAGTTCTTC.